The rows below give T cell receptor beta chains drawn from one sample of a study of blood T cells in healthy people across ages. One entry per CDR3 protein, called by TCRdb with MiXCR from the 5' RACE reads. The table has around 1,600,000 distinct CDR3 sequences, about 42% seen once. Source material: blood. These receptors were taken from a woman younger than 35 in good health. Both conserved end residues are part of each CDR3. Fields, in order: J gene, D gene, clone size, V gene, CDR3 DNA, CDR3 protein. A D gene is named only where the DNA matches it firmly. Not every row has a clone size; where given, it reads once, few, many or a size class.

TRBJ1-3,.,few,TRBV4-1,TGCGCCAGCAGCCAAGACCCTAGGGGGGGCTCTGGAAACACCATATATTTT,CASSQDPRGGSGNTIYF
TRBJ1-1,.,few,TRBV12-5,TGTGCTAGTGGTTTTTCGAGTAACACTGAAGCTTTCTTT,CASGFSSNTEAFF
TRBJ1-1,.,few,TRBV10-3,TGTGCCAGACCCTCTTCTGACAGGAGACAAGGCAGGACTGAAGCTTTCTTT,CARPSSDRRQGRTEAFF
TRBJ1-5,.,.,TRBV6-5,TGTGCCAGCAGTAACGCACCAGGGGTCCAGCCCCAGCATTTT,CASSNAPGVQPQHF
TRBJ2-7,TRBD1,few,TRBV7-9,TGTGCCAGCAGCTTACTAGGGACAGGGGCTGGCTACGAGCAGTACTTC,CASSLLGTGAGYEQYF
TRBJ2-1,TRBD2,.,TRBV11-1,TGTGCCAGCAGCTTTACGGGGACTACAAGGAATGAGCAGTTCTTC,CASSFTGTTRNEQFF
TRBJ1-2,.,.,TRBV2,TGTGCCAGCACCCTGATGGGAGGCTACACCTTC,CASTLMGGYTF
TRBJ1-5,.,.,TRBV20-1,TGCAGTGCTAGGAACCCCATGACAGAAAATAGCAATCAGCCCCAGCATTTT,CSARNPMTENSNQPQHF
TRBJ2-1,.,.,TRBV6-6,TGTGCCAGCAGTTACGGCGGATCAGGGGAAGTCTACGAGCAGTTCTTC,CASSYGGSGEVYEQFF
TRBJ1-2,.,.,TRBV12-3/TRBV12-4,TGTGCCAGCAGTGGAGGGGGGGTGAGGGGCTACACCTTC,CASSGGGVRGYTF
TRBJ1-1,.,.,TRBV7-9,TGTGCCAGCAGCTCGGGGGGGGGCACTGAAGCTTTCTTT,CASSSGGGTEAFF
TRBJ2-5,.,.,TRBV10-3,TGTGCCATCAGTGACGATAGCGCTGGGGATTACGACCAGTACTTC,CAISDDSAGDYDQYF
TRBJ2-1,.,.,TRBV20-1,TGCAGTGCTAGTAGGTTGGAGCAGTTCTTC,CSASRLEQFF
TRBJ2-3,.,.,TRBV20-1,TGCAGTGCTACTCGTGGACGATTAAACACAGATACGCAGTATTTT,CSATRGRLNTDTQYF
TRBJ2-5,.,few,TRBV20-1,TGCAGTGCTAGGGCTCTAGGGGAAACCCAGTACTTC,CSARALGETQYF
TRBJ2-7,.,.,TRBV11-2,TGTGCCAGCTTTTTCCGAAACGAGCAGTACTTC,CASFFRNEQYF
TRBJ2-4,.,.,TRBV6-1,TGTGCCAGCAGTCCCCCCGTTTCCGGGCGGGCCAAAAACATTCAGTACTTC,CASSPPVSGRAKNIQYF
TRBJ1-6,.,few,TRBV27,TGTGCCAGCAGTCCCAGGACGGCTAACTCCTATAATTCACCCCTCCACTTT,CASSPRTANSYNSPLHF
TRBJ2-2,.,.,TRBV4-1,TGCGCCAGCAGCCAAGGGTCAGTTTTCGGGACCAACACCGGGGAGCTGTTTTTT,CASSQGSVFGTNTGELFF
TRBJ1-5,.,many,TRBV7-8,TGTGCCAGCAGCGAAGGACAGAATAGCAATCAGCCCCAGCATTTT,CASSEGQNSNQPQHF
TRBJ2-7,.,.,TRBV7-2,TGTGTCAGCAGCCCTCTCCCAGGACTGGGCTGCGAGCAGTACTTC,CVSSPLPGLGCEQYF
TRBJ2-5,TRBD2,few,TRBV11-2,TGTGCCAGCAGCCCGTTGGGACTAGCGGGGGGTTTTCAAGAGACCCAGTACTTC,CASSPLGLAGGFQETQYF
TRBJ2-1,TRBD2,.,TRBV20-1,TGCAGTGCCACCACTAGCGGGAGGGCCAGTGAGCAGTTCTTC,CSATTSGRASEQFF
TRBJ1-5,.,.,TRBV20-1,TGCAGTGCTAGCCAAGGATTTAATCAGCCCCAGCATTTT,CSASQGFNQPQHF
TRBJ2-3,TRBD2,few,TRBV6-1,TGTGCCAGCACGGAGCCGGCGGGAGGCCCAGATACGCAGTATTTT,CASTEPAGGPDTQYF
TRBJ2-1,TRBD2,.,TRBV12-3/TRBV12-4,TGTGCCAGCAGTTTGACTAGCGGGGGGAATGAGCAGTTCTTC,CASSLTSGGNEQFF
TRBJ1-5,.,few,TRBV4-1,TGCGCCAGCAGCCAAGCAGATTATAGCAATCAGCCCCAGCATTTT,CASSQADYSNQPQHF
TRBJ1-2,.,.,TRBV28,TGTGCCAGCAGCCGTGCGGAAGGACGGTATTATGGCTACACCTTC,CASSRAEGRYYGYTF
TRBJ2-7,.,few,TRBV4-3,TGCGCCAGCAGCCAAGAACTAGTACCCTCCTACGAGCAGTACTTC,CASSQELVPSYEQYF
TRBJ2-5,TRBD2,.,TRBV20-1,TGCAGTGCTAGCGGGGGGTACCAAGAGACCCAGTACTTC,CSASGGYQETQYF
TRBJ2-7,TRBD1,.,TRBV4-3,TGCGCCAGCAGCCAAGGAATCGGGACAGTTTCCTACGAGCAGTACTTC,CASSQGIGTVSYEQYF
TRBJ2-1,TRBD2,.,TRBV11-2,TGTGCCAGCAGCTTTAACAGCGGGAGCTACAATGAGCAGTTCTTC,CASSFNSGSYNEQFF
TRBJ1-2,.,few,TRBV27,TGTGCCAGCAGTCAACGGGATCTATCTAGCGGCTACACCTTC,CASSQRDLSSGYTF
TRBJ2-7,TRBD1,few,TRBV7-2,TGTGCCAGCAGCTTCGGCTGGACAGGGGCTGGAGAGCAGTACTTC,CASSFGWTGAGEQYF
TRBJ2-3,TRBD2,.,TRBV27,TGTGCCAGCAGTATTAGCGGGAGGGCCCCAGATACGCAGTATTTT,CASSISGRAPDTQYF
TRBJ2-7,TRBD2,.,TRBV7-2,TGTGCCAGCAGCTTAATTACTAGCGGGAGAAGGGGCTACGAGCAGTACTTC,CASSLITSGRRGYEQYF
TRBJ2-3,.,few,TRBV20-1,TGCAGTGCTAGAGATCATCTTGGGCGGGGCCCAGGTACGCAGTATTTT,CSARDHLGRGPGTQYF